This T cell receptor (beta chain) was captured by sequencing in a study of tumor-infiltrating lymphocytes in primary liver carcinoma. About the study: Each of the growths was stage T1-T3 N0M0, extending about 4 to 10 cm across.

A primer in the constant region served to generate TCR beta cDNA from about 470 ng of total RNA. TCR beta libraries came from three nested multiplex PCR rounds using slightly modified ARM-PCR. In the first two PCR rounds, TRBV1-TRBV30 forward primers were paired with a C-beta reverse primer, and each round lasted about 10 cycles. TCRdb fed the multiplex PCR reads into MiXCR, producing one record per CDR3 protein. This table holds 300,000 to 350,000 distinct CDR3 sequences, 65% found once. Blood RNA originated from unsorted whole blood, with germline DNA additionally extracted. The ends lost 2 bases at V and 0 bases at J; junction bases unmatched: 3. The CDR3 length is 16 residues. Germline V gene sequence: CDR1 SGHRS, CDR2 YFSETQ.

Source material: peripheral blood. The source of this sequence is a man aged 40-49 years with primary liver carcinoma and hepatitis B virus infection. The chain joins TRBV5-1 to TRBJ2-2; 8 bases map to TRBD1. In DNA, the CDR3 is TGCGCCAGCAGCTTCGGACAGGGTTCGAACACCGGGGAGCTGTTTTTT. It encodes CASSFGQGSNTGELFF.